The T cell receptor (beta chain) described here comes from a study of control samples from healthy donors and cancer patients. Germline loops: CDR1 MNHEY, CDR2 SVGAGI. CDR3 length equals 13 residues. With 11 bases clipped from V and 5 bases from J, the junction kept 11 bases outside the gene matches. Clones were sequenced by immunoSEQ multiplex PCR, and TCRdb holds only the in-frame ones, with some missing. Here the sample spans about 86,000 clones, about 92% being singletons. The sample taken for sequencing was blood. This rearrangement joins TRBV6-5 to TRBJ1-1; 7 nucleotides agree with TRBD1. This receptor was taken from a woman younger than 45 in good health. The CDR3 DNA reads as TGTGCCTCCAACAGGGGTCGAGGAACTGAAGCTTTCTTT. Residues: CASNRGRGTEAFF.